This TCR beta chain came from a study of CD8 T cells in ankylosing spondylitis. Study-wide points: Fewer than 10 highly homologous variants formed a TCR beta motif that appeared characteristic of ankylosing spondylitis blood. Reported data indicate significant enrichment of disease-linked clones within matched ankylosing spondylitis synovial fluid.

The germline V and J ends were trimmed by 2 bases and 4 bases, with 16 bases remaining between them. The germline gives CDR1 MNHEY, CDR2 SVGEGT. The CDR3 totals 16 residues. This clonotype was counted only a few times. Its matching antigen is unknown. Quantitative 5'-RACE was performed with molecular barcodes, and it yielded the TCR beta libraries. TCRdb processed the 5' RACE reads anew with MiXCR; each CDR3 protein has one entry. Altogether 250,000 or so distinct CDR3 sequences are present, over 15% being singletons, with the ten largest covering around 30%. This clonotype originated in a male donor with ankylosing spondylitis or in good health (not recorded which). V gene TRBV6-2 or TRBV6-3 combines with J gene TRBJ2-3; tentative D call: TRBD1 (6 bases). The sequenced sample consisted of blood, either unsorted or a sorted T cell fraction (not recorded which). The DNA for the CDR3 is TGTGCCAGCAGTTACCGGGACACCGAGCCAGCAGATACGCAGTATTTT. Translation: CASSYRDTEPADTQYF.